These T cell receptor beta chains were read from a single sample in a study of T cells after posttransplantation cyclophosphamide. This table comes from immunoSEQ multiplex PCR, and its TCRdb copy is limited to in-frame clones, with some not included. Among fewer than 12,000 clones listed, roughly 86% were seen once. Sequences were derived from CD4+ T cells sorted from PBMCs, sampled after allogeneic stem cell transplant with posttransplant cyclophosphamide. All receptors come from a male patient between 25 and 39 years old who received an allogeneic stem cell transplant from a related donor, was CMV-positive, and had acute GVHD only. Some T cells may be provided by the graft donor. CDR3s include the opening cysteine and the closing phenylalanine or tryptophan. A D gene is named only where the DNA matches it firmly.

v_call,d_call,j_call,cdr3_nt,cdr3_aa
TRBV5-1,-,TRBJ1-1,TGCGCCAGCACCAAGGCCCTAGGTACTGAAGCTTTCTTT,CASTKALGTEAFF
TRBV7-9,TRBD2,TRBJ2-2,TGTGCCAGCAGCTCTGGACTAGCGGGGGGGCCTGGGCCCGGGGAGCTGTTTTTT,CASSSGLAGGPGPGELFF
TRBV2,-,TRBJ2-7,TGTGCCAGCAAGACCTTAGGGGGTCCCTACGAGCAGTACTTC,CASKTLGGPYEQYF
TRBV5-1,TRBD1,TRBJ2-5,TGCGCCAGCAGCTTCCAGGGGGTACAAGAGACCCAGTACTTC,CASSFQGVQETQYF
TRBV4-2,TRBD2,TRBJ2-1,TGTGCCAGCAGCCAAGATCAAAGCGGGGGGAATGAGCAGTTCTTC,CASSQDQSGGNEQFF
TRBV28,-,TRBJ1-6,TGTGCCAGCATCATGGGGGCAAGTAATTCCCCCCTCCACTTT,CASIMGASNSPLHF
TRBV10-3,-,TRBJ1-5,TGTGCCATCAGTGAGTCTCTCCCGGGATTGTTAAGCAATCAGCCCCAGCATTTT,CAISESLPGLLSNQPQHF
TRBV5-1,TRBD2,TRBJ2-5,TGCGCCAGCAGGGGCCGGGGGGGCCAGAGCCAAGAGACCCAGTACTTC,CASRGRGGQSQETQYF
TRBV6-1,-,TRBJ2-2,TGTGCCAGCAGTTTTCGGCTAGCGAACACCGGGGAGCTGTTTTTT,CASSFRLANTGELFF
TRBV11-2,-,TRBJ2-7,TGTGCCAGCAGCGGGTGGGGGGATACCTACGAGCAGTACTTC,CASSGWGDTYEQYF